Listed here are 30 T cell receptor beta chains from one sample, sequenced in a study of T cells after yellow fever vaccination. TCRdb re-called the 5' RACE reads with MiXCR, one entry per CDR3 protein. The profile shows 100,000 to 150,000 distinct CDR3 sequences, under 9% of them singletons. Sequences were derived from CD8+ T cells sorted from PBMCs, sampled on the day of the yellow fever booster vaccination. These receptors originate from a man aged 18-30 years who received the YFV17D yellow fever vaccine.

This clonotype was picked up many times. The gene calls are TRBV6-5 and TRBJ2-7, with D maybe TRBD1 (7 bases). Germline V gene sequence: CDR1 MNHEY, CDR2 SVGAGI. The ends were cut back, 6 bases at V and 6 bases at J, with 12 bases in the middle. The CDR3 length is 12 residues. The CDR3 is CASRTGTGEQYV. The CDR3 DNA sequence: TGTGCCAGCAGGACAGGGACTGGCGAGCAGTACGTC.

This clonotype came up a few times. The chain joins TRBV4-1 to TRBJ2-5; D perhaps matches TRBD2 (5 bases). Deletions cut 5 bases from V and 9 bases from J, with 31 bases between. Germline CDR1 and CDR2: MGHRA and YSYEKL. CDR3 length: 18 residues. This chain's CDR3 is CASSLIGLREEGSVPQYF. DNA of the CDR3: TGCGCCAGCAGCTTGATCGGCCTTAGGGAAGAGGGATCGGTGCCCCAGTACTTC.

This clonotype was observed at least ten times. The rearrangement links TRBV4-1 to TRBJ1-6, with D possibly being TRBD1 (5 bases). V shed 4 bases and J shed 8 bases, with 15 bases lying between them. CDR3 length equals 15 residues. Germline lookup yields CDR1 MGHRA and CDR2 YSYEKL. This CDR3 is CASSPIDRRDSPLHF. CDR3 bases: TGCGCCAGCAGCCCAATAGACAGAAGAGATTCACCCCTCCACTTT.

This clonotype was recorded many times. V gene TRBV4-1 combines with J gene TRBJ2-7, with TRBD1 identical over 9 bases. Germline assignment: CDR1 MGHRA and CDR2 YSYEKL. The CDR3 consists of 15 residues. V was pared by 1 base and J by 3 bases, with 4 bases of the junction left unmatched. The CDR3 here is CASSQGPGQGYEQYF. CDR3 coding DNA: TGCGCCAGCAGCCAAGGGCCGGGACAGGGCTACGAGCAGTACTTC.

In this sample, this clonotype turned up a few times. The rearrangement joins TRBV18 to TRBJ2-7, with a possible D match to TRBD1 (6 bases). The CDR3 runs to 12 residues. V lost 3 bases, J lost 5 bases, and 8 bases lay in between. Germline-derived CDR1 and CDR2 are KGHSH and LQKENI. CDR3 sequence: CASSPAGDEQYV. The CDR3 DNA sequence: TGTGCCAGCTCACCGGCAGGGGACGAGCAGTACGTC.

This clonotype was counted a few times. V is TRBV7-2 and J is TRBJ1-3; D is undetermined. Germline V lookup: CDR1 SGHTA, CDR2 FQGNSA. V lost 1 base and J 2 bases, leaving 3 bases between the germline ends. The CDR3 is 13 amino acids. CDR3 residues: CASSLGPGNTIYF. CDR3 in DNA: TGTGCCAGCAGCTTAGGGCCTGGAAACACCATATATTTT.

This sequence joins TRBV20-1 and TRBJ2-5, with D possibly being TRBD1 or TRBD2 (6 bases each). The germline V and J ends were trimmed by 0 bases and 8 bases, with 16 bases remaining between them. Germline lookup yields CDR1 DFQATT and CDR2 SNEGSKA (reference sequence). The CDR3 spans 14 residues. The CDR3 DNA sequence: TGCAGTGCTAGAGACGGGGGCTTCCAAGCCACCCAGTACTTC. Protein sequence: CSARDGGFQATQYF.

The J gene is TRBJ2-2, the V gene TRBV7-9; D is unclear. Per germline, CDR1 SEHNR and CDR2 FQNEAQ (reference sequence). Trimming cost V 3 bases and J 7 bases, with 9 bases left between them. The CDR3 covers 13 residues. The CDR3 DNA is TGTGCCAGCAGCTTTGGGAAACGCGGGGAGCTGTTTTTT. It encodes CASSFGKRGELFF.

In this sample, this clonotype turned up many times. V usage is TRBV5-1 and J usage is TRBJ1-1; 9 bases agree with TRBD1. The CDR3 spans 14 residues. Germline-derived CDR1 and CDR2 are SGHRS and YFSETQ. V lost 4 bases, J lost 2 bases, and 3 bases stayed unmatched. The CDR3 spells CASSPTGGNTEAFF. The DNA of the CDR3 is TGCGCCAGCAGCCCGACAGGGGGTAACACTGAAGCTTTCTTT. Full variable domain (rest looked up from reference TRBV5-1 and TRBJ1-1): KAGVTQTPRYLIKTRGQQVTLSCSPISGHRSVSWYQQTPGQGLQFLFEYFSETQRNKGNFPGRFSGRQFSNSRSEMNVSTLELGDSALYLCASSPTGGNTEAFFGQGTRLTVV.

This clonotype has just a few counts. This rearrangement joins TRBV6-5 to TRBJ2-1, with D uncertain. This CDR3 comprises 13 residues. Per germline, CDR1 MNHEY and CDR2 SVGAGI. Trimming removed 2 bases at V and 6 bases at J, with 8 bases between. Here the CDR3 reads CASSYGRVNEQFF. The CDR3 coding sequence is TGTGCCAGCAGTTACGGTAGAGTCAATGAGCAGTTCTTC.

The V gene is TRBV12-3 or TRBV12-4, the J gene TRBJ2-1, with TRBD1 matching over 9 bases. The V gene end was trimmed by 4 bases and the J gene end by 6 bases; junction bases not matched to a gene: 7. The CDR3 runs 15 residues. Here the CDR3 DNA reads TGTGCCAGCAGTTCTCCCGGGACAGGGATCAATGAGCAGTTCTTC. Protein product: CASSSPGTGINEQFF.

V and J are TRBV19 and TRBJ2-2; D possibly corresponds to TRBD1 (6 bases). The CDR3 has 12 residues. Trimming removed 8 bases from V and 4 bases from J, with 8 bases in between. Germline values: CDR1 LNHDA, CDR2 SQIVND (reference sequence). The CDR3 DNA is TGTGCCAGTTGGACAGCCACCGGGGAGCTGTTTTTT. Its translation is CASWTATGELFF.

In this sample, this clonotype turned up a few times. The chain uses TRBV7-9 and TRBJ1-4; TRBD1 agrees at 7 bases. Per germline, CDR1 SEHNR and CDR2 FQNEAQ (reference sequence). V trimming: 5 bases; J trimming: 8 bases; junction bases outside the gene matches: 8. This CDR3 is 14 amino acids long. The CDR3 sequence: CASSVRDRDEKLFF. The DNA for the CDR3 is TGTGCCAGCAGCGTCCGGGACAGAGACGAAAAACTGTTTTTT.

A note on this clonotype: Sequence at one end of the junction differs from germline and may be a read error. This chain joins TRBV19 and TRBJ1-5, with D uncertain. Germline V lookup: CDR1 LNHDA, CDR2 SQIVND (reference sequence). The length of the CDR3 is 13 residues. The DNA for the CDR3 is TGTGCCAGCAGTAAGTGGGAGGGACAGCCCCAGCATTTT. Translated, it gives CASSKWEGQPQHF.

Only a few counts were recorded for this clonotype. The chain links TRBV9 to TRBJ1-2; D unclear. V shed 2 bases and J shed 1 base, with 6 bases lying between them. The germline gives CDR1 SGDLS, CDR2 YYNGEE. This CDR3 has 13 amino acids. The CDR3 reads CASSVSYNYGYTF. As DNA, the CDR3 is TGTGCCAGCAGCGTGAGCTATAACTATGGCTACACCTTC.

This clonotype was observed a few times. This chain uses TRBV6-5 with TRBJ1-5, with D uncertain. The germline CDR1 and CDR2 sequences are MNHEY and SVGAGI. CDR3 length: 14 amino acids. The V end was cut by 0 bases, the J end by 3 bases, with 6 bases between. CDR3 sequence (DNA): TGTGCCAGCAGTTACTCGGCATACAATCAGCCCCAGCATTTT. Its protein product is CASSYSAYNQPQHF.

The table lists this clonotype with a few counts. The genes are TRBV12-3 or TRBV12-4 and TRBJ1-1; TRBD1 matches at 9 bases. V was pared by 7 bases and J by 1 base, with 4 bases of the junction left unmatched. The CDR3 consists of 14 residues. In DNA, the CDR3 is TGTGCCAGCATCATGGGACAGGGGAACACTGAAGCTTTCTTT. Translation: CASIMGQGNTEAFF.

This clonotype appeared many times. The chain recombines TRBV4-3 with TRBJ2-7; 7 bases are shared with TRBD2. Trimming cost V 1 base and J 5 bases; bases outside gene matches: 8. CDR3 size: 15 residues. Germline CDR1 LGHNA, CDR2 YSLEER. This CDR3 is CASSQVTRGVNEQYF. In nucleotides, the CDR3 is TGCGCCAGCAGCCAAGTAACCCGGGGGGTAAACGAGCAGTACTTC.

This clonotype has only a few counts. This chain uses TRBV12-3 or TRBV12-4 with TRBJ2-6; no clear D. The V gene lost 3 bases and the J gene lost 1 base, with 16 bases spanning the gap. CDR3 length: 18 amino acids. The CDR3 loop is CASSFSLISSSGANVLTF. CDR3 sequence (DNA): TGTGCCAGCAGTTTTTCCTTAATATCGAGTTCTGGGGCCAACGTCCTGACTTTC.

The sample holds many counts of this clonotype. The rearrangement joins TRBV7-8 to TRBJ1-5; tentative D call: TRBD1 (6 bases). V was trimmed by 1 base and J by 2 bases, leaving 12 bases between them. Germline CDR1 SGHVS, CDR2 FQNEAQ. The CDR3 loop spans 16 amino acids. CDR3: CASSLVGAWRNQPQHF. For the CDR3, the DNA is TGTGCCAGCAGCTTAGTGGGGGCCTGGCGCAATCAGCCCCAGCATTTT.

This clonotype was detected many times. The genes are TRBV12-3 or TRBV12-4 and TRBJ1-2; D remains unclear. The V gene lost 10 bases and the J gene lost 6 bases, with 12 bases spanning the gap. The CDR3 spans 11 residues. CDR3 sequence: CATEGRNGYTF. CDR3 in DNA: TGTGCCACCGAGGGAAGGAATGGCTACACCTTC.

There are a few counts of this clonotype. V is TRBV6-5 and J is TRBJ2-7; 7 bases are a match to TRBD2. This CDR3 spans 13 amino acids. Germline V gene data show CDR1 as MNHEY and CDR2 as SVGAGI. With V trimmed by 10 bases and J by 3 bases, 9 bases remained unmatched. CDR3 loop: CATSPGGSYEQYV. The CDR3 region has the DNA TGTGCCACCTCTCCCGGCGGGAGCTACGAGCAGTACGTC.

The V gene is TRBV12-5, the J gene TRBJ2-7; 9 bases are a match to TRBD1. From germline, CDR1 is LGHNT and CDR2 FRNRAP. V shed 4 bases, J shed 4 bases, and the junction held 5 bases outside the gene matches. The CDR3 sequence is 14 residues long. The CDR3 nucleotides are TGTGCTAGTGGTTGGGGACAGGGACATTACGAGCAGTACTTC. This sequence encodes CASGWGQGHYEQYF.

Only a few counts were recorded for this clonotype. This sequence joins TRBV27 and TRBJ1-5; no reliable D call. V was cut by 0 bases and J by 9 bases, with 9 bases left in between. The CDR3 runs 13 residues. Germline-derived CDR1 and CDR2 are MNHEY and SMNVEV (reference sequence). The CDR3 is CASSLSRDRPQHF. As DNA, the CDR3 is TGTGCCAGCAGTTTATCGAGGGATAGGCCCCAGCATTTT.

Concerning this clonotype: The CDR3 does not end in the conserved phenylalanine or tryptophan, so this is likely a read error. The rearrangement links TRBV12-3 or TRBV12-4 to TRBJ1-1; no reliable D call. Trimming stripped 6 bases from V and 5 bases from J, with 13 bases between. CDR3 size: 13 residues. The CDR3 reads CASRGYVTTEAFL. The CDR3 region has the DNA TGTGCCAGCAGAGGATACGTGACGACTGAAGCTTTCCTT.

This clonotype was recorded a few times. This chain uses TRBV12-3 or TRBV12-4 with TRBJ2-1, with unresolved D. V was cut by 6 bases and J by 8 bases, with 5 bases left in between. CDR3 length: 10 residues. The CDR3 loop is CASRGHEQFF. The CDR3 nucleotides read TGTGCCAGCAGGGGCCATGAGCAGTTCTTC.

This clonotype appeared a few times. J is TRBJ1-1 and V is TRBV7-9, with a weak D call TRBD1 (5 bases). Trimming removed 6 bases at V and 2 bases at J, with 10 bases between. Germline V gene lookup returns CDR1 SEHNR and CDR2 FQNEAQ (reference sequence). The CDR3 runs 13 residues. The CDR3, as DNA: TGTGCCAGCAGTCGTGGACAAAACACTGAAGCTTTCTTT. It translates to CASSRGQNTEAFF.

The gene calls are TRBV7-9 and TRBJ1-1; TRBD1 matches 9 bases. V lost 5 bases to trimming and J lost 2 bases; unmatched junction nucleotides: 9. This CDR3 contains 16 residues. Per the germline V gene, CDR1 is SEHNR and CDR2 is FQNEAQ (reference sequence). The CDR3 is CASSADRGWINTEAFF. The CDR3 DNA reads TGTGCCAGCAGCGCCGACAGGGGGTGGATTAACACTGAAGCTTTCTTT. Complete variable domain (other parts from reference TRBV7-9 and TRBJ1-1): DTGVSQNPRHKITKRGQNVTFRCDPISEHNRLYWYRQTLGQGPEFLTYFQNEAQLEKSRLLSDRFSAERPKGSFSTLEIQRTEQGDSAMYLCASSADRGWINTEAFFGQGTRLTVV.

This clonotype has more than one count but fewer than ten. V and J are TRBV15 and TRBJ2-7; D uncertain. V shed 3 bases and J shed 10 bases, with 13 bases lying between them. The germline CDR1 and CDR2 sequences are LNHNV and YYDKDF (reference sequence). The CDR3 sequence is 12 residues long. The CDR3 spells CATSSSSVPQYV. In nucleotides, the CDR3 is TGTGCCACCAGCAGTAGTTCAGTCCCTCAGTACGTC.

This clonotype was found a few times. V and J are TRBV4-3 and TRBJ2-5; 8 bases align to TRBD2. The CDR3 runs to 17 residues. The V gene end was trimmed by 0 bases and the J gene end by 1 base; junction bases not matched to a gene: 7. Per germline, CDR1 LGHNA and CDR2 YSLEER. Written as DNA, the CDR3 is TGCGCCAGCAGCCAAGAGTATGGCGGGGGGACCCAAGAGACCCAGTACTTC. This translates into CASSQEYGGGTQETQYF.